This is a list of T cell receptor beta chains from one sample in a study of radiation and T cells in renal cell carcinoma. The protocol was immunoSEQ multiplex PCR, while the TCRdb copy is restricted to in-frame clones and leaves out a portion. The sample has tens of thousands of clones; 82% are singletons. Sequenced material: blood, taken from a patient whose treatment included radiotherapy and nephrectomy. The origin of the receptors is a man aged 55 to 69 with renal cell carcinoma. The CDR3 runs from the conserved cysteine through the conserved F or W. D genes are given only for firm matches. Not every row has a clone size; where given, it reads once, few, many or a size class.

D	V	J	size	DNA	CDR3
TRBD2	TRBV7-9	TRBJ2-1	once	TGTGCCAGCAGCGCGACTAGCGGGGGGGGGCTCAATGAGCAGTTCTTC	CASSATSGGGLNEQFF
NA	TRBV7-2	TRBJ1-2	NA	TGTGCCAGCAGCTTTTGGGGGAAAGGGTATGGCTACACCTTC	CASSFWGKGYGYTF
TRBD1	TRBV6-9	TRBJ2-4	once	TGTGCCAGACTTCCGGGACAGGGGGGAAACATTCAGTACTTC	CARLPGQGGNIQYF
NA	TRBV27	TRBJ2-3	NA	TGTGCCAGCAGTTTATGGCAGGGGACCACAGATACGCAGTATTTT	CASSLWQGTTDTQYF
NA	TRBV10-3	TRBJ2-3	NA	TGTGCCATCACTAAGACTAGCACAGATACGCAGTATTTT	CAITKTSTDTQYF
TRBD2	TRBV9	TRBJ2-1	NA	TGTGCCAGCAGCCCCCTTAGCGGGAGCTACAATGAGCAGTTCTTC	CASSPLSGSYNEQFF
TRBD1	TRBV18	TRBJ2-3	NA	TGTGCCAGCTCACCACTGGGACAGACAAAATTCACAGATACGCAGTATTTT	CASSPLGQTKFTDTQYF
TRBD1	TRBV2	TRBJ2-1	NA	TGTGCCAGCCGTGGTGGGACAGGGGGCCTGGATGAGCAGTTCTTC	CASRGGTGGLDEQFF
TRBD2	TRBV10-3	TRBJ2-1	NA	TGTGCCATCAGTGGGACTAGCGGGAGGGGCTCCTACAATGAGCAGTTCTTC	CAISGTSGRGSYNEQFF
NA	TRBV6-6	TRBJ2-3	once	TGTGCCAGCAGCATAACGGGAACGGGGACAGATACGCAGTATTTT	CASSITGTGTDTQYF
NA	TRBV7-9	TRBJ2-5	NA	TGTGCCAGCAGCTTATCGCGCGGCAGGCCGAGAGGGACCCAGTACTTC	CASSLSRGRPRGTQYF
NA	TRBV28	TRBJ1-1	NA	TGTGCCACCGAGGACAGCCTCGGGGTTAACACTGAAGCTTTCTTT	CATEDSLGVNTEAFF
TRBD1	TRBV5-1	TRBJ2-2	NA	TGCGCCAGCAGCCCGACAGGGTGGGACACCGGGGAGCTGTTTTTT	CASSPTGWDTGELFF
NA	TRBV6-1	TRBJ2-1	few	TGTGCCAGCACGGGTCTGAGGGGGAGGAACAATGAGCAGTTCTTC	CASTGLRGRNNEQFF
TRBD1	TRBV27	TRBJ2-7	NA	TGTGCCAGCAAAATTTACATGCAGGGGGACTACGAGCAGTACTTC	CASKIYMQGDYEQYF
TRBD1	TRBV7-2	TRBJ1-1	few	TGTGCCAGCAGCTCTATTCAGGGGGCTGGTACTGAAGCTTTCTTT	CASSSIQGAGTEAFF
TRBD1	TRBV28	TRBJ2-7	once	TGTGCCAGCAGTCCAAGGACAGGTCTCTACGAGCAGTACTTC	CASSPRTGLYEQYF
NA	TRBV7-3	TRBJ2-1	NA	TGTGCCAGCAGCTTGGGACCCCCAGGTGGGCAGTTCTTC	CASSLGPPGGQFF
NA	TRBV10-1	TRBJ2-1	NA	TGCGCCAGCAGTGGAAACAGGGACACTGAGCAGTTCTTC	CASSGNRDTEQFF
TRBD1	TRBV2	TRBJ1-4	NA	TGTGCCAGCACCGACGGACAGGGGGCGATTCCGGCTAATGAAAAACTGTTTTTT	CASTDGQGAIPANEKLFF
NA	TRBV18	TRBJ2-7	NA	TGTGCCAGCTCACCACAGACCTACGAGCAGTACTTC	CASSPQTYEQYF
NA	TRBV28	TRBJ1-2	NA	TGTGCCAGCAATACAGCTAACTATGGCTACACCTTC	CASNTANYGYTF
NA	TRBV29-1	TRBJ2-7	NA	TGCAGCGTTGTTTCCGGGAGCGAGCAGTACTTC	CSVVSGSEQYF
NA	TRBV30	TRBJ2-7	NA	TGTGCCTGGAGTTTCCTAAGACCCGGGACTTCCTACGAGCAGTACTTC	CAWSFLRPGTSYEQYF
TRBD1	TRBV12-5	TRBJ2-5	NA	TGTGCTAGTGGTTTGGGGGACAGGTCGGATGAGACCCAGTACTTC	CASGLGDRSDETQYF
NA	TRBV5-1	TRBJ2-7	NA	TGCGCCAGCAGCCGAGATCAGGGAGCCTACGAGCAGTACTTC	CASSRDQGAYEQYF
NA	TRBV2	TRBJ1-3	NA	TGTGCCAGCAGTGAAGACACCCCTGGCACCATATATTTT	CASSEDTPGTIYF
TRBD1	TRBV18	TRBJ1-5	NA	TGTGCCAGCTCATCCGGACAGGGGGCGTATCAGCCCCAGCATTTT	CASSSGQGAYQPQHF
TRBD2	TRBV27	TRBJ2-7	NA	TGTGCCAGCAGCCACACTAGCGGGGGTTACGAGCAGTACTTC	CASSHTSGGYEQYF
NA	TRBV6-6	TRBJ2-1	NA	TGTGCCAGCAGTTACTCGAGGCGGGGCGCCAGCAATGAGCAGTTCTTC	CASSYSRRGASNEQFF
NA	TRBV18	TRBJ2-1	few	TGTGCCAGCTCACCAGGGACCTACAATGAGCAGTTCTTC	CASSPGTYNEQFF
NA	TRBV7-8	TRBJ1-1	NA	TGTGCCAGCAGCCCGGGACAGAACACTGAAGCTTTCTTT	CASSPGQNTEAFF
TRBD2	TRBV28	TRBJ2-7	NA	TGTGCCAGCAGTTTAGCCCCGGGGGGGTTGACAGAAACCTCAGGTACCTCCTACGAGCAGTACTTC	CASSLAPGGLTETSGTSYEQYF
NA	TRBV6-1	TRBJ1-4	NA	TGTGCCAGCATCGGGGAGTTCGTCGAAAAACTGTTTTTT	CASIGEFVEKLFF
TRBD1	TRBV29-1	TRBJ2-2	NA	TGCAGCGGTCGGGACAGCCTGAACACCGGGGAGCTGTTTTTT	CSGRDSLNTGELFF
TRBD1	TRBV5-4	TRBJ2-7	NA	TGTGCCAGCAGGGCGGGACAGGGCTCCTACGAGCAGTACTTC	CASRAGQGSYEQYF
TRBD1	TRBV5-6	TRBJ2-7	NA	TGTGCCAGCAGTCGACAGGGACCGTTCTACGAGCAGTACTTC	CASSRQGPFYEQYF
NA	TRBV28	TRBJ2-1	NA	TGTGCCAGCAGTCTCCCGGGGAGGATCGAGAGTAATGAGCAGTTCTTC	CASSLPGRIESNEQFF